Each of the 25 T cell receptor beta chains below was sequenced from the same sample in a study of control samples from healthy donors and cancer patients. Sequencing was performed with immunoSEQ multiplex PCR; in TCRdb, only in-frame clones are kept and a portion is missing. Here the sample spans fewer than 200,000 clones, just under 95% being singletons. The sequencing sample was made of blood. The receptors here all came from a woman aged 55-70 years in good health.

This chain links TRBV3-1 (or the pseudogene TRBV3-2) with TRBJ1-5; 7 bases map to TRBD1. The CDR3 is made up of 15 amino acids. The germline CDR1 and CDR2 sequences are LGHDT and YNNKEL (reference sequence). V lost 1 base to trimming and J lost 9 bases; unmatched junction nucleotides: 9. The CDR3 region has the DNA TGTGCCAGCAGCCAAGGACAGGGATGGGATCGGCCCCAGCATTTT. The encoded protein is CASSQGQGWDRPQHF.

This chain connects TRBV30 to TRBJ1-1; D may be TRBD1 (5 bases). Germline V CDR1 and CDR2: GTSNPN, SVGIG (reference sequence). The V and J ends lost 3 bases and 6 bases respectively, with 11 bases between them. The CDR3 is 12 amino acids. This chain's CDR3 is CAWSGGGPEAFF. In nucleotides, the CDR3 is TGTGCCTGGAGCGGCGGGGGACCTGAAGCTTTCTTT.

This clone occurred once. The V and J genes are TRBV18 and TRBJ1-1; D uncertain. V shed 2 bases and J shed 2 bases, with 6 bases lying between them. CDR1 is KGHSH and CDR2 is LQKENI in the germline V gene. The CDR3 is 13 residues long. CDR3 sequence (DNA): TGTGCCAGCTCACCATCTAAAAACACTGAAGCTTTCTTT. Its translation is CASSPSKNTEAFF.

A few counts support this clone. The chain is built from TRBV7-9 and TRBJ2-7, with D hard to call. Trimming left V 5 bases short and J 6 bases short, with 17 bases between. Germline V gene lookup returns CDR1 SEHNR and CDR2 FQNEAQ (reference sequence). The CDR3 is 14 residues long. CDR3 sequence: CASSPPGSYSEQYF. CDR3 nucleotides: TGTGCCAGCAGCCCCCCTGGGTCATATAGCGAGCAGTACTTC.

This chain links TRBV15 with TRBJ1-6, with D possibly matching TRBD1 (6 bases). Looked up from germline, CDR1 is LNHNV and CDR2 is YYDKDF (reference sequence). The CDR3 runs 15 residues. The V end was cut by 5 bases, the J end by 5 bases, with 13 bases between. CDR3 nucleotide sequence: TGTGCCACCAGCGCGAGGGGGACGGATAATTCACCCCTCCACTTT. Residues: CATSARGTDNSPLHF. The full variable domain, rest sourced from reference TRBV15 and TRBJ1-6, is DAMVIQNPRYQVTQFGKPVTLSCSQTLNHNVMYWYQQKSSQAPKLLFHYYDKDFNNEADTPDNFQSRRPNTSFCFLDIRSPGLGDTAMYLCATSARGTDNSPLHFGNGTRLTVT.

The chain carries TRBV18 and TRBJ1-4; perhaps TRBD1 as D (5 bases). In germline, CDR1 is KGHSH, CDR2 LQKENI. CDR3 length: 13 amino acids. The germline V and J ends were trimmed by 6 bases and 7 bases, with 12 bases remaining between them. CDR3 in DNA: TGTGCCAGCTCCCCCCGGGGCGGTGAAAAACTGTTTTTT. Protein product: CASSPRGGEKLFF.

This chain links TRBV18 with TRBJ1-4; TRBD1 matches 9 bases. V was pared by 3 bases and J by 4 bases, with 6 bases of the junction left unmatched. Per germline, CDR1 KGHSH and CDR2 LQKENI. The CDR3 is 16 residues long. The CDR3 here is CASSPVGTGRNEKLFF. In DNA form, the CDR3 reads TGTGCCAGCTCACCGGTCGGGACAGGGCGTAATGAAAAACTGTTTTTT.

V gene TRBV6-4 combines with J gene TRBJ2-3; D perhaps matches TRBD1 (6 bases). The V gene's germline CDR1 is MRHNA and CDR2 SNTAGT. The CDR3 length is 16 residues. Deletions cut 2 bases from V and 4 bases from J, with 16 bases between. The CDR3, as DNA: TGTGCCAGCAGTGACGAGGCAGGGGATCGGGCAGATACGCAGTATTTT. Translation gives CASSDEAGDRADTQYF.

This chain joins TRBV20-1 and TRBJ2-3; no clear D gene. CDR1 and CDR2 from the germline V gene are DFQATT and SNEGSKA (reference sequence). The CDR3 sequence is 10 residues long. Trimming left V 3 bases short and J 5 bases short, with 3 bases between. For the CDR3, the DNA is TGCAGTGCTAGGCGAGATACGCAGTATTTT. It specifies CSARRDTQYF.

This rearrangement joins TRBV6-2 or TRBV6-3 to TRBJ1-2; D not certain. With 5 bases removed from V and 6 bases from J, the gap between germline ends came to 13 bases. The CDR3 sequence is 13 residues long. In germline, CDR1 is MNHEY, CDR2 SVGEGT. The CDR3 DNA follows: TGTGCCAGCAGTAACACCCGCCGTGATGGCTACACCTTC. Translated, it gives CASSNTRRDGYTF.

The J gene is TRBJ1-1, the V gene TRBV29-1, with D maybe TRBD1 (6 bases). This CDR3 has 14 amino acids. Germline CDR1 and CDR2: SQVTM and ANQGSEA. V was pared by 4 bases and J by 5 bases, with 17 bases between. This CDR3 reads CSVVSVSRGTEAFF. CDR3 bases: TGCAGCGTTGTGAGTGTGAGTAGGGGGACTGAAGCTTTCTTT.

V and J are TRBV7-2 and TRBJ2-3; 11 bases align to TRBD2. The germline CDR1 and CDR2 sequences are SGHTA and FQGNSA. Trimming took 5 bases from V and 2 from J; bases not matched to a gene: 9. The CDR3 is 17 residues long. In nucleotides, the CDR3 is TGTGCCAGCAGCACCAGCTTAGCGGGGGGGACCACAGATACGCAGTATTTT. It codes for CASSTSLAGGTTDTQYF. The entire variable domain, with the rest obtained from reference TRBV7-2 and TRBJ2-3, is as follows: GAGVSQSPSNKVTEKGKDVELRCDPISGHTALYWYRQSLGQGLEFLIYFQGNSAPDKSGLPSDRFSAERTGGSVSTLTIQRTQQEDSAVYLCASSTSLAGGTTDTQYFGPGTRLTVL.

This clone was detected a few times. V gene TRBV18 combines with J gene TRBJ1-1, with a weak D call TRBD1 (5 bases). V lost 5 bases to trimming and J lost 2 bases, with 18 bases between them. Germline CDR1 KGHSH, CDR2 LQKENI. This CDR3 is built from 16 residues. The CDR3 bases are TGTGCCAGCTCATTCTCCGGGGGAGAAGATAACACTGAAGCTTTCTTT. This encodes CASSFSGGEDNTEAFF.

The chain has TRBV18 and TRBJ1-1, with 8 bases that match TRBD1. This CDR3 has 15 amino acids. Germline assignment: CDR1 KGHSH and CDR2 LQKENI. J gave up 4 bases and V 3 bases, and 7 bases lay outside the gene matches. CDR3 loop: CASSPRQGQGTEAFF. The CDR3 DNA follows: TGTGCCAGCTCACCCAGACAGGGGCAGGGCACTGAAGCTTTCTTT.

This clone appeared once. The chain carries TRBV11-2 and TRBJ1-6, with TRBD1 matching over 8 bases. The length of the CDR3 is 15 residues. Germline CDR1 reads SGHAT; CDR2 reads FQNNGV. Trimming took 5 bases from V and 7 from J; bases not matched to a gene: 7. The CDR3 reads CASSPQGAENSPLHF. DNA for the CDR3: TGTGCCAGCAGCCCCCAGGGGGCAGAAAATTCACCCCTCCACTTT.

In this sample, this clone turned up once. The CDR3 sequence: CASSFGGRNYEQYF. CDR3 coding DNA: TGTGCCAGCAGCTTTGGGGGCCGAAACTACGAGCAGTACTTC. The chain carries TRBV7-2 and TRBJ2-7, with D possibly matching TRBD1 (6 bases). The CDR3 has 14 residues. The germline gives CDR1 SGHTA, CDR2 FQGNSA. V lost 3 bases to trimming and J lost 3 bases, with 12 bases between them.

This clone was picked up one time. The V and J genes are TRBV6-5 and TRBJ1-6; a possible D gene is TRBD1 (6 bases). CDR3 length: 16 residues. CDR1 MNHEY and CDR2 SVGAGI come from the germline V gene. V shed 4 bases and J shed 7 bases, with 17 bases lying between them. Here the CDR3 reads CASSFRLTGYNSPLHF. CDR3 DNA sequence: TGTGCCAGCAGTTTCCGACTTACAGGGTACAATTCACCCCTCCACTTT.

V usage is TRBV6-5 and J usage is TRBJ1-2; D unclear. Looked up from germline, CDR1 is MNHEY and CDR2 is SVGAGI. Trimming pared 3 bases from V and 8 bases from J, leaving 10 bases between. The CDR3 covers 12 residues. The CDR3 coding sequence is TGTGCCAGCAGTTATTCCTCCGGCGGCTACACCTTC. Its protein product is CASSYSSGGYTF.

The gene calls are TRBV27 and TRBJ1-2; D call uncertain. Germline V lookup: CDR1 MNHEY, CDR2 SMNVEV (reference sequence). There are 13 residues in the CDR3. Trimming took off 2 bases at V and 1 base at J, with 5 bases between the two ends. The CDR3 bases are TGTGCCAGCAGTTTAGGGGTTAACTATGGCTACACCTTC. Protein: CASSLGVNYGYTF.

This chain connects TRBV27 to TRBJ2-4, with D possibly being TRBD1 (5 bases). CDR3 length equals 16 residues. V gave up 4 bases and J gave up 4 bases, with 17 bases separating them. CDR1 and CDR2 from the germline V gene are MNHEY and SMNVEV (reference sequence). CDR3 coding DNA: TGTGCCAGCAGTTCAGGGTCGGTGGTAGCTAAAAACATTCAGTACTTC. Encoded protein: CASSSGSVVAKNIQYF.

The rearrangement joins TRBV7-2 to TRBJ1-3, with D unresolved. V was shortened by 2 bases and J by 0 bases, with 11 bases between the two germline ends. The CDR3 loop spans 16 amino acids. Germline V lookup: CDR1 SGHTA, CDR2 FQGNSA. This chain's CDR3 is CASSLLGGLSGNTIYF. The CDR3 coding sequence is TGTGCCAGCAGCTTATTGGGAGGTCTCTCTGGAAACACCATATATTTT.

This rearrangement joins TRBV11-2 to TRBJ2-2; TRBD1 matches 8 bases. V was pared by 5 bases and J by 5 bases, with 7 bases of the junction left unmatched. Germline lookup yields CDR1 SGHAT and CDR2 FQNNGV. This CDR3 is 15 amino acids long. CDR3 sequence: CASSLQGGLTGELFF. The CDR3 DNA follows: TGTGCCAGCAGCCTACAGGGGGGCCTAACCGGGGAGCTGTTTTTT. The whole variable domain, filled in from reference TRBV11-2 and TRBJ2-2, reads EAGVAQSPRYKIIEKRQSVAFWCNPISGHATLYWYQQILGQGPKLLIQFQNNGVVDDSQLPKDRFSAERLKGVDSTLKIQPAKLEDSAVYLCASSLQGGLTGELFFGEGSRLTVL.

This sequence joins TRBV3-1 (or the pseudogene TRBV3-2) and TRBJ1-5; the D is unclear. The ends were cut back, 1 base at V and 2 bases at J, with 12 bases in the middle. The CDR3 is made up of 16 amino acids. CDR1 is LGHDT and CDR2 is YNNKEL in the germline V gene (reference sequence). CDR3 residues: CASSQGGNSRNQPQHF. CDR3 in DNA: TGTGCCAGCAGCCAAGGAGGCAACTCGCGCAATCAGCCCCAGCATTTT.

V is TRBV5-8 and J is TRBJ2-2; D is perhaps TRBD1 or TRBD2 (5 bases each). The CDR3 extends over 15 amino acids. Germline-derived CDR1 and CDR2 are SGHTS and YDEGEE. Between the trimmed V and J ends, which lost 5 bases and 6 bases, there was a span of 17 bases. For the CDR3, the DNA is TGTGCCAGCAGTTTCCGGGACGGAAGCCCCGGGGAGCTGTTTTTT. It translates to CASSFRDGSPGELFF.

The gene calls are TRBV6-5 and TRBJ1-6; 9 nucleotides match TRBD1. The CDR3 spans 16 residues. Per the germline V gene, CDR1 is MNHEY and CDR2 is SVGAGI. With V trimmed by 4 bases and J by 10 bases, 11 bases remained unmatched. CDR3 amino acids: CASSLPGTGWGSPLHF. Written as DNA, the CDR3 is TGTGCCAGCAGTTTACCCGGGACAGGGTGGGGCTCACCCCTCCACTTT.